Shown below are 21 T cell receptor beta chains from a single sample sequenced in a study of T cells in localized non-small cell lung cancer. Sequenced by immunoSEQ multiplex PCR; TCRdb stores in-frame clones only, minus some. The sample records 72,000 or so clones, around four fifths being singletons. The sample in question was peripheral blood, obtained before any cancer treatment. Receptors were obtained from a female donor aged 60 or older with stage I lung adenocarcinoma.

This chain uses TRBV7-3 with TRBJ2-1; 8 positions agree with TRBD2. V shed 5 bases and J 3 bases; nucleotides not matched to a gene: 6. CDR3 size: 15 residues. Germline V gives CDR1 SGHTA, CDR2 FQGTGA. The CDR3 protein is CASSPSGRDYNEQFF. In nucleotides, the CDR3 is TGTGCCAGCAGCCCAAGCGGGAGAGACTACAATGAGCAGTTCTTC.

The sample holds a few counts of this clone. The chain carries TRBV2 and TRBJ2-3, with 15 bases identical to TRBD2. This CDR3 contains 14 residues. V shed 10 bases, J shed 7 bases, and the junction held 6 bases outside the gene matches. Germline-derived CDR1 and CDR2 are SNHLY and FYNNEI. CDR3 DNA: TGTGCCATCGGGACTAGCGGGAGGATTTATACGCAGTATTTT. It yields the protein CAIGTSGRIYTQYF.

The rearrangement links TRBV11-3 to TRBJ1-2, with unresolved D. CDR1 is SGHNT, CDR2 YENEEA, per germline. There are 15 residues in the CDR3. Trimming stripped 4 bases from V and 0 bases from J, with 12 bases between. This CDR3 is CASSSQFESNYGYTF. The CDR3 region has the DNA TGTGCCAGCAGCTCCCAATTTGAGTCTAACTATGGCTACACCTTC.

The gene calls are TRBV2 and TRBJ1-2, with D maybe TRBD1 (5 bases). The germline V gene has CDR1 SNHLY and CDR2 FYNNEI. This CDR3 spans 15 amino acids. Trimming pared 8 bases from V and 4 bases from J, leaving 20 bases between. The CDR3 sequence is CASYTGAGSTYGYTF. In nucleotides, the CDR3 is TGTGCCAGCTACACCGGGGCAGGGTCGACCTATGGCTACACCTTC.

On this clone itself: Other DNA sequences within the sample encode an identical CDR3. V is TRBV5-1 and J is TRBJ2-3; D is undetermined. Germline CDR1 reads SGHRS; CDR2 reads YFSETQ. The CDR3 covers 12 residues. Trimming took 2 bases from V and 2 from J, leaving 3 bases between them. The CDR3 loop reads CASSLSTDTQYF. In DNA form, the CDR3 reads TGCGCCAGCAGCTTATCCACAGATACGCAGTATTTT. Looking up the rest from reference TRBV5-1 and TRBJ2-3 gives the full variable domain: KAGVTQTPRYLIKTRGQQVTLSCSPISGHRSVSWYQQTPGQGLQFLFEYFSETQRNKGNFPGRFSGRQFSNSRSEMNVSTLELGDSALYLCASSLSTDTQYFGPGTRLTVL.

The chain couples TRBV11-1 to TRBJ2-2; D is unresolved. V lost 1 base, J lost 5 bases, and 11 bases lay in between. Germline CDR1 is SGHAT and CDR2 is FQDESV (reference sequence). This CDR3 is built from 15 residues. CDR3 DNA sequence: TGTGCCAGCAGCTTAGGATATCTAGGAACCGGGGAGCTGTTTTTT. Encoded protein: CASSLGYLGTGELFF.

V usage is TRBV15 and J usage is TRBJ2-7; D call uncertain. The CDR3 covers 12 residues. V was shortened by 5 bases and J by 7 bases, with 12 bases between the two germline ends. Looked up from germline, CDR1 is LNHNV and CDR2 is YYDKDF (reference sequence). CDR3 in amino acids: CATSSSMGEQYF. CDR3 bases: TGTGCCACCAGCTCCTCCATGGGGGAGCAGTACTTC.

The genes are TRBV5-5 and TRBJ1-1, with D hard to call. Germline assignment: CDR1 SGHKS and CDR2 YYEKEE (reference sequence). The V and J ends lost 4 bases and 7 bases respectively, with 8 bases between them. This CDR3 contains 11 residues. The CDR3 is CASSRRNEAFF. The CDR3 coding sequence is TGTGCCAGCAGCCGCCGAAATGAAGCTTTCTTT.

The V gene is TRBV6-4, the J gene TRBJ1-1; possibly TRBD1 for D (6 bases). CDR1 MRHNA and CDR2 SNTAGT come from the germline V gene. The CDR3 length is 17 residues. Trimming shortened V by 0 bases and J by 1 base, and 15 bases separated the two germline ends. The CDR3 loop reads CASSDSRGQGGNTEAFF. The CDR3 coding sequence is TGTGCCAGCAGTGACTCGAGAGGTCAAGGGGGGAACACTGAAGCTTTCTTT.

V and J are TRBV30 and TRBJ2-7, with 8 nucleotides matching TRBD2. Germline CDR1 and CDR2: GTSNPN and SVGIG (reference sequence). V lost 7 bases and J lost 11; bases outside the gene matches: 13. This CDR3 spans 12 amino acids. CDR3 residues: CALKLSGTREYF. DNA for the CDR3: TGTGCCTTAAAATTATCCGGGACTAGAGAGTACTTC.

The genes are TRBV5-8 and TRBJ1-1; a weak D match, TRBD1 (5 bases). Trimming left V 7 bases short and J 4 bases short, with 14 bases between. This CDR3 has 13 amino acids. CDR1 SGHTS and CDR2 YDEGEE come from the germline V gene. The DNA of the CDR3 is TGTGCCAGCCTGGGGGACCCGGTCACTGAAGCTTTCTTT. It yields the protein CASLGDPVTEAFF.

This clone was recorded only once. The rearrangement joins TRBV28 to TRBJ2-3; D possibly corresponds to TRBD2 (5 bases). The V and J ends lost 3 bases and 0 bases respectively, with 16 bases between them. This CDR3 is built from 17 residues. CDR1 and CDR2 (germline): MDHEN, SYDVKM. The CDR3 here is CASSFGITGRSTDTQYF. In DNA form, the CDR3 reads TGTGCCAGCAGTTTCGGGATAACTGGGCGGAGCACAGATACGCAGTATTTT. The variable domain in full, with the rest retrieved from reference TRBV28 and TRBJ2-3, is DVKVTQSSRYLVKRTGEKVFLECVQDMDHENMFWYRQDPGLGLRLIYFSYDVKMKEKGDIPEGYSVSREKKERFSLILESASTNQTSMYLCASSFGITGRSTDTQYFGPGTRLTVL.

The chain joins TRBV5-4 to TRBJ2-7; 7 bases are shared with TRBD2. The germline CDR1 and CDR2 sequences are SGHNT and YYREEE (reference sequence). This CDR3 has 13 residues. J was trimmed by 2 bases and V by 4 bases; bases with no gene match: 3. CDR3 in amino acids: CASSPSGAYEQYF. CDR3 nucleotide sequence: TGTGCCAGCAGCCCCAGCGGGGCCTACGAGCAGTACTTC.

This clone was picked up one time. The chain joins TRBV7-9 to TRBJ2-3; no reliable D call. The CDR3 totals 15 residues. The germline gives CDR1 SEHNR, CDR2 FQNEAQ (reference sequence). V shed 5 bases and J shed 0 bases, with 12 bases lying between them. Here the CDR3 reads CASSPPLPSTDTQYF. CDR3 in DNA: TGTGCCAGCAGCCCTCCCCTACCTAGCACAGATACGCAGTATTTT.

The CDR3 bases are TGTGCCAGCTGCCGGGTCTCTGGAAACACCATATATTTT. Its translation: CASCRVSGNTIYF. The chain couples TRBV7-9 to TRBJ1-3; D unclear. The CDR3 loop spans 13 amino acids. V gave up 8 bases and J gave up 0 bases, with 8 bases separating them. Germline assignment: CDR1 SEHNR and CDR2 FQNEAQ (reference sequence).

This clone was recorded a few times. The chain combines TRBV5-1 with TRBJ2-7, with TRBD1 matching over 9 bases. The V and J ends lost 4 bases and 5 bases, in that order; junction bases with no gene match: 7. The germline CDR1 and CDR2 sequences are SGHRS and YFSETQ. The CDR3 loop spans 14 amino acids. CDR3 nucleotide sequence: TGCGCCAGCAGCGAACCCGGGACAGGGAACGAGCAGTACTTC. It is translated as CASSEPGTGNEQYF.

V usage is TRBV21-1 and J usage is TRBJ1-5. TRBV21-1 is reported as a pseudogene. This CDR3 contains 14 residues. Here the CDR3 reads CASSPRRGDQPQHF. Here the CDR3 DNA reads TGTGCCAGCAGCCCCCGGCGGGGCGATCAGCCCCAGCATTTT.

V gene TRBV19 combines with J gene TRBJ1-4; D unresolved. CDR1 LNHDA and CDR2 SQIVND come from the germline V gene (reference sequence). Trimming took 6 bases from V and 4 from J, leaving 9 bases between them. This CDR3 is 13 amino acids long. DNA for the CDR3: TGTGCCAGTAGGGATGGGAATAATGAAAAACTGTTTTTT. Protein sequence: CASRDGNNEKLFF.

Concerning this clone itself: This sample also contains other DNA sequences that code for the same CDR3. The rearrangement joins TRBV18 to TRBJ2-3, with D unclear. Trimming removed 0 bases from V and 2 bases from J, with 6 bases in between. In germline, CDR1 is KGHSH, CDR2 LQKENI. The CDR3 loop spans 14 amino acids. CDR3 residues: CASSPPGVTDTQYF. DNA for the CDR3: TGTGCCAGCTCACCACCAGGAGTCACAGATACGCAGTATTTT.

This sequence joins TRBV5-1 and TRBJ2-7, with 16 nucleotides matching TRBD2. V lost 4 bases, J lost 3 bases, and 7 bases stayed unmatched. The CDR3 runs to 17 residues. The V gene's germline CDR1 is SGHRS and CDR2 YFSETQ. The CDR3 here is CASSKGLAGGGLYEQYF. The CDR3 nucleotides read TGCGCCAGCAGCAAGGGACTAGCGGGAGGGGGGCTCTACGAGCAGTACTTC.

The chain combines TRBV5-1 with TRBJ2-5, with a weak D call TRBD2 (6 bases). V was clipped by 3 bases and J by 5 bases, with 17 bases between them. Germline V gene sequence: CDR1 SGHRS, CDR2 YFSETQ. The CDR3 has 15 residues. CDR3 residues: CASSSLAPLRETQYF. The CDR3 DNA follows: TGCGCCAGCAGCTCACTAGCACCCCTGAGGGAGACCCAGTACTTC.